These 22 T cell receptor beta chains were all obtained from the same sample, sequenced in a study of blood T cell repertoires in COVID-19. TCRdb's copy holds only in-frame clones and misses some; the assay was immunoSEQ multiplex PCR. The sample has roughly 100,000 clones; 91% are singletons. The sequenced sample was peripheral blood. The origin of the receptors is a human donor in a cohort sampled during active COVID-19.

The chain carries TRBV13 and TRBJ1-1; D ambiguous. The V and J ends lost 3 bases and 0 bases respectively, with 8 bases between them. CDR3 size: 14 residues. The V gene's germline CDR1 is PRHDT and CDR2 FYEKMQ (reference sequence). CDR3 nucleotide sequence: TGTGCCAGCAGCTTGGGCACTCTGAACACTGAAGCTTTCTTT. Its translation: CASSLGTLNTEAFF.

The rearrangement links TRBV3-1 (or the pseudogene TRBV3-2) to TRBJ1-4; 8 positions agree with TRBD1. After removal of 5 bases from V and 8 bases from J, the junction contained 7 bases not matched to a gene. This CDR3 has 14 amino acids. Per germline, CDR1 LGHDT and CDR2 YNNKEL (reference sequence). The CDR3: CASSYRGVGEKLFF. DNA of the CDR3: TGTGCCAGCAGCTACAGGGGGGTCGGCGAAAAACTGTTTTTT.

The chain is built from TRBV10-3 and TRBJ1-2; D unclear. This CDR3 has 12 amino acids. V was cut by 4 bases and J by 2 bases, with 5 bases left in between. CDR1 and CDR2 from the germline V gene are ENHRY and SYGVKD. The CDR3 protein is CAISGQNYGYTF. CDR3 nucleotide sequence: TGTGCCATCAGTGGCCAGAACTATGGCTACACCTTC.

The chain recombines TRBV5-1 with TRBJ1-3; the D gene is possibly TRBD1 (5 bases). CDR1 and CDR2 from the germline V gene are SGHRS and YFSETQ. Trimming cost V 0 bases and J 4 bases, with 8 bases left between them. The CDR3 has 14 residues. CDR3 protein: CASSLGTLGNTIYF. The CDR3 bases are TGCGCCAGCAGCTTGGGGACACTCGGAAACACCATATATTTT.

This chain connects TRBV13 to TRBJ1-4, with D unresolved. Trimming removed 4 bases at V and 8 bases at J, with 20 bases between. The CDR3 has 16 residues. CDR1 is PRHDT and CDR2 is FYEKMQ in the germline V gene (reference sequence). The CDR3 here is CASSSRVDTSGEKLFF. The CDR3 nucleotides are TGTGCCAGCAGCTCCCGAGTAGACACATCTGGGGAAAAACTGTTTTTT.

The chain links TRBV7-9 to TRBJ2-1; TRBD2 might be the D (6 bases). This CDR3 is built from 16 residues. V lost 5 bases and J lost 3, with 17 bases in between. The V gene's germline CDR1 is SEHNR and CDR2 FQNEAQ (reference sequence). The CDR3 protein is CASSVDLRTIYNEQFF. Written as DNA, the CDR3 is TGTGCCAGCAGCGTAGATCTTCGGACTATCTACAATGAGCAGTTCTTC.

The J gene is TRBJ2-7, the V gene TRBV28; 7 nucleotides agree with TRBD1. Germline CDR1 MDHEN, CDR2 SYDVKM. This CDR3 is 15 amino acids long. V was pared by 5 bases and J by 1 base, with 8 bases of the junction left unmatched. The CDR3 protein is CASSTARDSSYEQYF. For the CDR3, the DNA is TGTGCCAGCAGTACCGCCCGGGACAGTTCCTACGAGCAGTACTTC.

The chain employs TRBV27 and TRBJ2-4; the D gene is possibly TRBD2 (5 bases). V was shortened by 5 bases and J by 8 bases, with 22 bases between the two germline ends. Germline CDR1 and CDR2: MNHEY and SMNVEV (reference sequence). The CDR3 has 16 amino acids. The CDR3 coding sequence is TGTGCCAGCAGTCTCCGACGCGGGCCCAGGCCAGACATTCAGTACTTC. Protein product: CASSLRRGPRPDIQYF.

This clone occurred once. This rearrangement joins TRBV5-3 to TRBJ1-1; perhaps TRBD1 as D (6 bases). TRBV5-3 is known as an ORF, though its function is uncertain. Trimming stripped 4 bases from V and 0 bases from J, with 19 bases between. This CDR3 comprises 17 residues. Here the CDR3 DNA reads TGTGCCAGAAGCCAACTCAGGGGTTACGATTTGAACACTGAAGCTTTCTTT. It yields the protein CARSQLRGYDLNTEAFF.

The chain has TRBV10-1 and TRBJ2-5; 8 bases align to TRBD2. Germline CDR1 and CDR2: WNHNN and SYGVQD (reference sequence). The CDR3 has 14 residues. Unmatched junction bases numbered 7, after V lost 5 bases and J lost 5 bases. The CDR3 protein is CASSPSGRRETQYF. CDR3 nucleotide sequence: TGCGCCAGCAGTCCCAGCGGGAGAAGGGAGACCCAGTACTTC.

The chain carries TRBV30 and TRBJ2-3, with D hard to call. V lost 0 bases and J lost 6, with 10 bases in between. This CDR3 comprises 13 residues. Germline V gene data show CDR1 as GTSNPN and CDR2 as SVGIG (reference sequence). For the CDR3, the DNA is TGTGCCTGGAGTGTACGGAGCTTGGATACGCAGTATTTT. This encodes CAWSVRSLDTQYF.

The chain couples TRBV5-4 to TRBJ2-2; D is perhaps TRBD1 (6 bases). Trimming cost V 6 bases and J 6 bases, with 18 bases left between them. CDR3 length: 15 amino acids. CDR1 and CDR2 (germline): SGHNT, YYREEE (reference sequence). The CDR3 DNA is TGTGCCAGCACCTTAAGGGGGAGAGGCGCCGGGGAGCTGTTTTTT. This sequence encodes CASTLRGRGAGELFF.

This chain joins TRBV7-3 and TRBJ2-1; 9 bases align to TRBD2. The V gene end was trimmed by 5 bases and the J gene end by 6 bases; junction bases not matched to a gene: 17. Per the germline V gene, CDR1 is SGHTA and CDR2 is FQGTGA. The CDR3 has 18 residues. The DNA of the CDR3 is TGTGCCAGCAGCCTGTCCGGGACTAGCTACGGGGTTATCAATGAGCAGTTCTTC. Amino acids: CASSLSGTSYGVINEQFF.

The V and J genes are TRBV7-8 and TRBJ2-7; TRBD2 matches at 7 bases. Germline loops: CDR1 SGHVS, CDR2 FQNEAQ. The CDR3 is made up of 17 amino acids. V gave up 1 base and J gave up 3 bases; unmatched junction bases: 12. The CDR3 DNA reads TGTGCCAGCAGCTTAGAAACAGCGGGAATCATCATCTACGAGCAGTACTTC. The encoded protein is CASSLETAGIIIYEQYF.

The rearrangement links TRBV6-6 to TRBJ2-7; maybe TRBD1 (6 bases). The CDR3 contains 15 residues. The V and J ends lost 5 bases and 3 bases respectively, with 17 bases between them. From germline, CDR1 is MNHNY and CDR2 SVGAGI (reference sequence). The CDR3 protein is CASSELTRDNYEQYF. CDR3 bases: TGTGCCAGCAGTGAGCTCACTAGGGACAACTACGAGCAGTACTTC.

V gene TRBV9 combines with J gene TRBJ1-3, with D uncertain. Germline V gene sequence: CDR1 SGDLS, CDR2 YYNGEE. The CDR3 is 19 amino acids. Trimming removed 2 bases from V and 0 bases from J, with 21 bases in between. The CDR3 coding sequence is TGTGCCAGCAGCGTTTTCCCTAAGTCATTTCCTGTCTCTGGAAACACCATATATTTT. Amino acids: CASSVFPKSFPVSGNTIYF. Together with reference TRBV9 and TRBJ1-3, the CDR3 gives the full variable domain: DSGVTQTPKHLITATGQRVTLRCSPRSGDLSVYWYQQSLDQGLQFLIQYYNGEERAKGNILERFSAQQFPDLHSELNLSSLELGDSALYFCASSVFPKSFPVSGNTIYFGEGSWLTVV.

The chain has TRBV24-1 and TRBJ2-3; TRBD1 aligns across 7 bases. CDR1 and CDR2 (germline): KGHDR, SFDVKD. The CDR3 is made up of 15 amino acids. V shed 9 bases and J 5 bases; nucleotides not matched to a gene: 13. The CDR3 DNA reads TGTGCCACCTCTGACAGGGCTAAAGAGGGAGATACGCAGTATTTT. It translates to CATSDRAKEGDTQYF.

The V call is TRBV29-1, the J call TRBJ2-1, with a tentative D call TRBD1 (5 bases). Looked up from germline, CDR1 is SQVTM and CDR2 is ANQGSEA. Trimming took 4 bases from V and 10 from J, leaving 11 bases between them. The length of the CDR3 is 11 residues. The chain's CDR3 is CSVVHDREQFF. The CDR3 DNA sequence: TGCAGCGTTGTTCACGACAGAGAGCAGTTCTTC.

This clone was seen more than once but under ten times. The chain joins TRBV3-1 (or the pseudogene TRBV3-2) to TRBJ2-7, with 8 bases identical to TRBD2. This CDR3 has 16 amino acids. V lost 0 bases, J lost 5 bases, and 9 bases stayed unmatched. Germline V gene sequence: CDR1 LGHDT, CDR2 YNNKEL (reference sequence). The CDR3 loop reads CASSQDVGGRLNEQYF. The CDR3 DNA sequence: TGTGCCAGCAGCCAAGATGTTGGCGGGAGGTTGAACGAGCAGTACTTC.

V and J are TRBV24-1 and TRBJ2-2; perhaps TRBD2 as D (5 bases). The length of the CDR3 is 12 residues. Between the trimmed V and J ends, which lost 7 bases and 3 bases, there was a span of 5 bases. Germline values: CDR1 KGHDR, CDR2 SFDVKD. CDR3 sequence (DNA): TGTGCCACCAGGAGGGACACCGGGGAGCTGTTTTTT. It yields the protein CATRRDTGELFF.

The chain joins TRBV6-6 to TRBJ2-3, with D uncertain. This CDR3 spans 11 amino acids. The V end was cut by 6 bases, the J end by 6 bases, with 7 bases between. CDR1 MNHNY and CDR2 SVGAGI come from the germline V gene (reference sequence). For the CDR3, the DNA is TGTGCCAGCAGCTATCTGGATACGCAGTATTTT. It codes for CASSYLDTQYF.

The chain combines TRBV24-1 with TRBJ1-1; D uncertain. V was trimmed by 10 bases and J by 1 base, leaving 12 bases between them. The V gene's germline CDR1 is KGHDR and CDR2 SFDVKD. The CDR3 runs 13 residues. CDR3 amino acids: CATRGPWNTEAFF. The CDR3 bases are TGTGCCACGCGGGGTCCCTGGAACACTGAAGCTTTCTTT.